The entry that follows covers one T cell receptor (beta chain) sequence. Its antigen remains unidentified. Using unique molecular identifiers, the investigators prepared the TCRbeta library. TCRdb ran MiXCR on the PCR reads and lists one entry per CDR3 protein. The sample includes about 440,000 distinct CDR3 sequences, around two fifths of them seen just once. The data were obtained in a study of T-cell reconstitution after alpha-beta-depleted transplantation in children. The germline V gene encodes CDR1 MDHEN and CDR2 SYDVKM. V was pared by 2 bases and J by 5 bases, with 19 bases between. CDR3 size: 16 residues. Whole-study results and caveats: Surviving recipient T cells and thymic progenitors produced the high day-60 TCRbeta diversity seen in some patients.

The sequence derives from a girl between 2 and 10 years old with aplastic anemia, due to receive a stem cell transplant. Sequencing was performed on PBMCs, taken before TCRalphabeta/CD19-depleted stem cell transplant. The chain is built from TRBV28 and TRBJ2-7; the D gene is possibly TRBD1 (6 bases). The CDR3 coding sequence is TGTGCCAGCAGTTTAAATAGGTGGGGCAGGGGAGACGAGCAGTACTTC. It translates to CASSLNRWGRGDEQYF. Drawing the rest from reference TRBV28 and TRBJ2-7, the complete variable domain is DVKVTQSSRYLVKRTGEKVFLECVQDMDHENMFWYRQDPGLGLRLIYFSYDVKMKEKGDIPEGYSVSREKKERFSLILESASTNQTSMYLCASSLNRWGRGDEQYFGPGTRLTVT.